This T cell receptor beta chain was identified during a study of T-cell memory formation after mild COVID-19. Trimming removed 2 bases from V and 2 bases from J, with 9 bases in between. CDR3 length equals 13 residues. CDR1 DFQATT and CDR2 SNEGSKA come from the germline V gene (reference sequence). TCR alpha and TCR beta cDNA libraries carrying sample barcodes and UMIs came from 5'RACE with constant-segment primers. TCRdb called the 5' RACE reads again in MiXCR, with one record for every CDR3 protein. The sample contains 300,000 to 350,000 distinct CDR3 sequences, around an eighth of which appear only once.

The chain combines TRBV20-1 with TRBJ1-1; D not resolved. This receptor was taken from a man aged 18-30 years who had mild COVID-19 (a few samples of this study predate the infection). Cell type and time point are not known. The sample consisted of PBMCs or a T cell subset sorted from them (not recorded which). CDR3 DNA sequence: TGCAGTGCTAGATTCGCAGACAACACTGAAGCTTTCTTT. Amino acids: CSARFADNTEAFF.